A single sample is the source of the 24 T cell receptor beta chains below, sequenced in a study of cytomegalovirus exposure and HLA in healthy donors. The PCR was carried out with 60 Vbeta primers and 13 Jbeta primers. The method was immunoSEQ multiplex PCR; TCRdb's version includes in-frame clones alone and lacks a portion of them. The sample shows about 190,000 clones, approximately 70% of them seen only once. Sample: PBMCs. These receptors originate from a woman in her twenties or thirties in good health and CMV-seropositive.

The CDR3: CASRPRLDNEQFF. CDR3 nucleotide sequence: TGTGCCAGCAGACCCAGACTAGACAATGAGCAGTTCTTC. V is TRBV27 and J is TRBJ2-1; tentatively, D is TRBD2 (6 bases). Trimming removed 6 bases from V and 5 bases from J, with 11 bases in between. From germline, CDR1 is MNHEY and CDR2 SMNVEV (reference sequence). The CDR3 has 13 residues.

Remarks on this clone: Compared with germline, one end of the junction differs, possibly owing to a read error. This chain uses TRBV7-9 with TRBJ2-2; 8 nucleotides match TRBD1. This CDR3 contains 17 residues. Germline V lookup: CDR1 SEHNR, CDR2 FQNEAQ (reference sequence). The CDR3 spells CSSSLASGQGPTGELFF. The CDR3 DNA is TGTTCCAGCAGCTTAGCCTCTGGACAGGGACCCACCGGGGAGCTGTTTTTT.

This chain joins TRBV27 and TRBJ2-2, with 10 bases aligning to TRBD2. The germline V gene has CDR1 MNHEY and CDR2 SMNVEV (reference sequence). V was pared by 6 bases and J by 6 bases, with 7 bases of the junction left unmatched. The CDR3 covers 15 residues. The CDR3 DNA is TGTGCCAGCAGGTCCCTAGCGGGAGTGGCCGGGGAGCTGTTTTTT. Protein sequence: CASRSLAGVAGELFF.

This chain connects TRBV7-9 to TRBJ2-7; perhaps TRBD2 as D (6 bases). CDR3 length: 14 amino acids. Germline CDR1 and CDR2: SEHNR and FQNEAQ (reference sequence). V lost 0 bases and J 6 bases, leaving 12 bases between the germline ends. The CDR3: CASSLALSGGEQYF. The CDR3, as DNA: TGTGCCAGCAGCTTAGCGTTGTCCGGGGGCGAGCAGTACTTC.

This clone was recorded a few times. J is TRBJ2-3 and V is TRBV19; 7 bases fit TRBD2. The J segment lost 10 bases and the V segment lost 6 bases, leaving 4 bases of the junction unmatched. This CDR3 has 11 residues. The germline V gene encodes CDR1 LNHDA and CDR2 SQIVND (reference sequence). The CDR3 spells CASSLGRAQYF. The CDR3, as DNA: TGTGCCAGTAGCCTAGGGAGGGCGCAGTATTTT.

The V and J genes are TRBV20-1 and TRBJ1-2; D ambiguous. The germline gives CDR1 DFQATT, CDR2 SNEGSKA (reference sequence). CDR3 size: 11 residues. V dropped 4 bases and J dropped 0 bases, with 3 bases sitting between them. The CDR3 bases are TGCAGTGCTACCACTAACTATGGCTACACCTTC. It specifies CSATTNYGYTF.

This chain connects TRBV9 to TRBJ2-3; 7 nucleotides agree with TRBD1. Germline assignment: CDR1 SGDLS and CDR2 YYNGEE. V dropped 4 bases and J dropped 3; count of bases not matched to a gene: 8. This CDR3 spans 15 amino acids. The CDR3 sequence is CASSYNRGSTDTQYF. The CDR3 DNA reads TGTGCCAGCAGCTACAACAGGGGATCGACAGATACGCAGTATTTT.

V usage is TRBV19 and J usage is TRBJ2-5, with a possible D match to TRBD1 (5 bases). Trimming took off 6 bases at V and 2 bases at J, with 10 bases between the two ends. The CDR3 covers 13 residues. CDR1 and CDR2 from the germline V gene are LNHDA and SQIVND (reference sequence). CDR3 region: CASSQTEQETQYF. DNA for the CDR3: TGTGCCAGTAGCCAGACAGAGCAAGAGACCCAGTACTTC.

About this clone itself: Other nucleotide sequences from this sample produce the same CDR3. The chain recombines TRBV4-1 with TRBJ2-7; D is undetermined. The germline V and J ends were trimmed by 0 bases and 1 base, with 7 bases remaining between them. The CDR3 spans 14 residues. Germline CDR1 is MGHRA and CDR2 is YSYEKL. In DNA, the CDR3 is TGCGCCAGCAGCCAAGATCCAGGTTCCTACGAGCAGTACTTC. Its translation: CASSQDPGSYEQYF.

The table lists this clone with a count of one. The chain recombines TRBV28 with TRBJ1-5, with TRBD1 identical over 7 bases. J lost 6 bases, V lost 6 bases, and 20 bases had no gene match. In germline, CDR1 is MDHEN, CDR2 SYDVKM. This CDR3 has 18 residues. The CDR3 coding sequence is TGTGCCAGCAGCCTGTTCTCCATCAGAAGAGGGGGCTTTCAGCCCCAGCATTTT. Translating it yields CASSLFSIRRGGFQPQHF.

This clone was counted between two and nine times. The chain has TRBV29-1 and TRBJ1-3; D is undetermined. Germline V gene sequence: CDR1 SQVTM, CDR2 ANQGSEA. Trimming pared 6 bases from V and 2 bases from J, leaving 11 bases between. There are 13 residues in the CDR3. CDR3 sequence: CSVQRVAGNTIYF. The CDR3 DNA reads TGCAGCGTCCAGAGGGTGGCTGGAAACACCATATATTTT.

DNA of the CDR3: TGTGCCAGCAGTTTACTCCCCAGGGCCACAGATACGCAGTATTTT. Protein: CASSLLPRATDTQYF. The rearrangement uses TRBV28 and TRBJ2-3; the D gene is possibly TRBD1 (5 bases). Trimming pared 2 bases from V and 2 bases from J, leaving 11 bases between. The CDR3 sequence is 15 residues long. From germline, CDR1 is MDHEN and CDR2 SYDVKM.

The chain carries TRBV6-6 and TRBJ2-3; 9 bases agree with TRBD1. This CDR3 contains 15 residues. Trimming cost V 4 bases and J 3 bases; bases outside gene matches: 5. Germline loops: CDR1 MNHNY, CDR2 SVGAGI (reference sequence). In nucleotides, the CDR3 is TGTGCCAGCAGTTTTGGGACAGGGAAGACAGATACGCAGTATTTT. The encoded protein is CASSFGTGKTDTQYF.

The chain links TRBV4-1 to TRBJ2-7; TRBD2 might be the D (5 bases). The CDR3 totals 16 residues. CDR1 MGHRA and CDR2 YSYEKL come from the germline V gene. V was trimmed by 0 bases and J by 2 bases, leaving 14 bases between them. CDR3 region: CASSQEGRGGPYEQYF. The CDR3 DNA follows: TGCGCCAGCAGCCAAGAAGGGCGAGGAGGTCCCTACGAGCAGTACTTC.

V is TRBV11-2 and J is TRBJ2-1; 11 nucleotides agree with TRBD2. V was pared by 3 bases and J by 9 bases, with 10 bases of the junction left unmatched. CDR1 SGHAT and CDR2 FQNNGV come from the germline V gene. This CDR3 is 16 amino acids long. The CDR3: CASSFLAGGGGSEQFF. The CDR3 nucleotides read TGTGCCAGCAGCTTCTTAGCGGGAGGGGGGGGGAGTGAGCAGTTCTTC. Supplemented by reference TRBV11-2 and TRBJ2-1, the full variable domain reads EAGVAQSPRYKIIEKRQSVAFWCNPISGHATLYWYQQILGQGPKLLIQFQNNGVVDDSQLPKDRFSAERLKGVDSTLKIQPAKLEDSAVYLCASSFLAGGGGSEQFFGPGTRLTVL.

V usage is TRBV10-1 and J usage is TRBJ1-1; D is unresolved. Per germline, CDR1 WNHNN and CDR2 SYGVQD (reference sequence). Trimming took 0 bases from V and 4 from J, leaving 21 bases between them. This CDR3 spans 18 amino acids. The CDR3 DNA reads TGCGCCAGCAGTGAGTCCCAGACGGACTTTGATTCGGGCACTGAAGCTTTCTTT. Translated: CASSESQTDFDSGTEAFF.

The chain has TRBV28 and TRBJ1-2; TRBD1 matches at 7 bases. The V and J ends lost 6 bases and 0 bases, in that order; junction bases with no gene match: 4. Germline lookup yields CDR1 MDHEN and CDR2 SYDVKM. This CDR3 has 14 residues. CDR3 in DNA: TGTGCCAGCAGGGCGGGACAGACTAACTATGGCTACACCTTC. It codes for CASRAGQTNYGYTF.

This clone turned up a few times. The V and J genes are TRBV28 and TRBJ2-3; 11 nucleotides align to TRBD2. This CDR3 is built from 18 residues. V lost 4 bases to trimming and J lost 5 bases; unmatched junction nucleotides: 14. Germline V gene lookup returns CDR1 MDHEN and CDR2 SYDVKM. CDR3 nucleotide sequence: TGTGCCAGCAGTTCACCCGGACTAGCGGGCAAGCGAGGAGATACGCAGTATTTT. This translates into CASSSPGLAGKRGDTQYF.

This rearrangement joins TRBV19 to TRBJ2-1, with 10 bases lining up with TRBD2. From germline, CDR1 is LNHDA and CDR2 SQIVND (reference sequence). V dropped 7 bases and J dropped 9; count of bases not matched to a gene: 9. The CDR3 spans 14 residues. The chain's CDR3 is CASTPSGRGGEQFF. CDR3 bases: TGTGCCAGTACCCCGAGCGGGAGGGGCGGTGAGCAGTTCTTC.

The CDR3 nucleotides read TGTGCCAGCAGCTCCAGGGGTGATGAAAAACTGTTTTTT. Encoded protein: CASSSRGDEKLFF. J is TRBJ1-4 and V is TRBV27, with a possible D match to TRBD1 (6 bases). V was shortened by 6 bases and J by 6 bases, with 11 bases between the two germline ends. The CDR3 is 13 amino acids. The germline V gene has CDR1 MNHEY and CDR2 SMNVEV (reference sequence).

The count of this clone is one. This CDR3 reads CASRSGSSSYEQYF. CDR3 coding DNA: TGCGCCAGCAGGAGCGGGAGTAGCTCCTACGAGCAGTACTTC. This chain links TRBV5-1 with TRBJ2-5; 8 bases map to TRBD2. The DNA end is more similar to TRBJ2-7, so the J call may be wrong. CDR1 is SGHRS and CDR2 is YFSETQ in the germline V gene. This CDR3 is 14 amino acids long.

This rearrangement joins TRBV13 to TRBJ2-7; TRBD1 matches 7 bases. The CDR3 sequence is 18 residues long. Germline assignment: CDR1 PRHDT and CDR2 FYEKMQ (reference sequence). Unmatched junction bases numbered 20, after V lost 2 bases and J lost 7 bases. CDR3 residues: CASSLNPVRDSGWREQYF. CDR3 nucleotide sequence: TGTGCCAGCAGCTTAAACCCCGTGAGGGACAGCGGTTGGCGAGAGCAGTACTTC.

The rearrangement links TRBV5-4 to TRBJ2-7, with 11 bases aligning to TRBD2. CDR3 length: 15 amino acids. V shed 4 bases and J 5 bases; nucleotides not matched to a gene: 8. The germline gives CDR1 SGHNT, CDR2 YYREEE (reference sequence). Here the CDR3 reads CASSGRLAGLHEQYF. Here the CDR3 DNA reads TGTGCCAGCAGCGGACGACTAGCGGGATTACACGAGCAGTACTTC.

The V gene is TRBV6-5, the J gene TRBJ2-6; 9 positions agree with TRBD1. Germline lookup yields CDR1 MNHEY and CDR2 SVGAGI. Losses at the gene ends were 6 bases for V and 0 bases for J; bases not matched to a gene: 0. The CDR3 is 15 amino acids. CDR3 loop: CASRTGGSGANVLTF. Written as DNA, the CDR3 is TGTGCCAGCAGGACAGGGGGCTCTGGGGCCAACGTCCTGACTTTC.